This TCR beta chain originates from a study of cytomegalovirus exposure and HLA in healthy donors. Germline CDR1 PRHDT, CDR2 FYEKMQ (reference sequence). Trimming shortened V by 2 bases and J by 7 bases, and 6 bases separated the two germline ends. The CDR3 has 12 amino acids. Vbeta (60) and Jbeta (13) primers were used in the PCR. TCRdb keeps only in-frame clones here, not all; method: immunoSEQ multiplex PCR. The sample holds about 150,000 clones; roughly 80% are singletons and the top ten take 2.5% to 3.5%. This clonotype originated in a man aged 40-49 years in good health and CMV-seropositive. The material sequenced was PBMCs. V is TRBV13 and J is TRBJ1-5, with D perhaps TRBD1 (5 bases). The CDR3 reads CASSLNRQPQHF. As DNA, the CDR3 is TGTGCCAGCAGCTTAAACAGGCAGCCCCAGCATTTT.